This paragraph covers one T cell receptor beta chain sequence. Its antigen is not identified. The data are from a study of CD8 T cells in Susac syndrome. Blood CD8+ and CD4+ T cells underwent high-throughput TCR beta sequencing. Isolation of CD8+ and CD4+ T cells was performed negatively, whereas enrichment of TEMRA cells was done by FACS. Trimming stripped 9 bases from V and 8 bases from J, with 22 bases between. The CDR3 has 14 residues. Regarding the study as a whole: It was acknowledged in the study that its TCR sequencing and HLA analysis involved a relatively small number of individuals.

Roughly 0.45 to 1 ug RNA was reverse transcribed with random hexamers. Amplification of the TCR beta CDR3 was carried out by immunoSEQ multiplex PCR, which spanned a total of 54 Vbeta and 13 Jbeta segments. In TCRdb, the immunoSEQ multiplex PCR reads were re-called with MiXCR into one record per CDR3 protein. This table has 150,000 to 160,000 distinct CDR3 sequences, over 85% appearing once. The J gene is TRBJ1-2, the V gene TRBV12-3 or TRBV12-4; D remains ambiguous. The receptor's source is a human donor with multiple sclerosis. Material: CD8+ T cells from PBMCs. This CDR3 is CARNRRARSSGYTF. The CDR3 DNA follows: TGTGCCAGGAACCGACGGGCGCGATCTAGCGGCTACACCTTC.